The 6 T cell receptor beta chains below were found in one sample sequenced in a study of cytomegalovirus exposure and HLA in healthy donors (TCRdb year 2017). The library was generated by the immunoSEQ multiplex PCR assay. TCRdb took this table from immuneACCESS and kept in-frame rearrangements with V and J called. Such tables lack part of the clones; where checked against another copy, unresolved V genes explain under half of the gap, and the rest is unexplained. This sample is represented by approximately 300,000 clones; roughly 90% of them were singletons. Approximately 0.84% of the sample comes from the top ten. The sequenced sample consisted of PBMCs. The receptors shown here come from a woman aged 18-30 years in good health and CMV-seronegative.

V gene TRBV19 combines with J gene TRBJ2-7; 12 bases match TRBD2. The V gene's germline CDR1 is LNHDA and CDR2 SQIVND (reference sequence). The CDR3 sequence is 15 residues long. Trimming removed 4 bases from V and 6 bases from J; junction bases left unmatched: 7. CDR3 in DNA: TGTGCCAGTAGTAAACTAGCGGGAGGTCGGGGCGAGCAGTACTTC. This gives the protein CASSKLAGGRGEQYF.

V usage is TRBV4-1 and J usage is TRBJ2-5; 7 positions agree with TRBD1. The CDR3 has 15 residues. V dropped 2 bases and J dropped 5; count of bases not matched to a gene: 8. Germline V lookup: CDR1 MGHRA, CDR2 YSYEKL. The CDR3 coding sequence is TGCGCCAGCAGCCAACCAGACAGGGTGGGTGAGACCCAGTACTTC. Translating gives CASSQPDRVGETQYF.

The chain joins TRBV5-4 to TRBJ2-1, with 7 bases that match TRBD2. Germline V lookup: CDR1 SGHNT, CDR2 YYREEE (reference sequence). The V and J ends lost 4 bases and 2 bases, in that order; junction bases with no gene match: 6. The CDR3 contains 15 residues. The CDR3 loop is CASSTAGEPYNEQFF. CDR3 nucleotide sequence: TGTGCCAGCAGCACGGCGGGGGAGCCCTACAATGAGCAGTTCTTC.

The DNA of the CDR3 is TGCGCCAGCAGCCAAGGTGCGGCGAACACTGAAGCTTTCTTT. Translation: CASSQGAANTEAFF. V is TRBV4-3 and J is TRBJ1-1, with D hard to call. Germline V gene sequence: CDR1 LGHNA, CDR2 YSLEER. V was pared by 1 base and J by 1 base, with 7 bases between. There are 14 residues in the CDR3.

This clone was seen more than once but under ten times. This chain joins TRBV5-4 and TRBJ2-2, with 10 bases identical to TRBD1. The V segment lost 3 bases and the J segment 8 bases; nucleotides outside the gene matches: 4. Germline CDR1 and CDR2: SGHNT and YYREEE (reference sequence). The CDR3 runs to 14 residues. The CDR3 sequence is CASSSGQGEGELFF. In nucleotides, the CDR3 is TGTGCCAGCAGCTCCGGACAGGGGGAGGGGGAGCTGTTTTTT.

This chain links TRBV6-5 with TRBJ2-2; D remains ambiguous. V was shortened by 1 base and J by 8 bases, with 11 bases between the two germline ends. Germline V lookup: CDR1 MNHEY, CDR2 SVGAGI. The CDR3 totals 14 residues. The CDR3 spells CASSYYNPPGELFF. The CDR3 nucleotides read TGTGCCAGCAGTTACTATAATCCTCCGGGGGAGCTGTTTTTT.